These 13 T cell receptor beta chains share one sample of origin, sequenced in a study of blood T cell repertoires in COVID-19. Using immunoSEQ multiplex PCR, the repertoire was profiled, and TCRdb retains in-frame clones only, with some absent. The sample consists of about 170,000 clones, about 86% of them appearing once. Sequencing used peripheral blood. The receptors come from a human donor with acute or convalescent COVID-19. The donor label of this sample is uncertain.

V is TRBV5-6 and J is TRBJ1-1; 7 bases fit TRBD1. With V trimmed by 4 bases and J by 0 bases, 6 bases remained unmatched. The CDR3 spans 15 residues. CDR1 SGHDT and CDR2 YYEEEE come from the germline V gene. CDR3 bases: TGTGCCAGCAGCCGACAGGGACTCATGAACACTGAAGCTTTCTTT. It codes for CASSRQGLMNTEAFF.

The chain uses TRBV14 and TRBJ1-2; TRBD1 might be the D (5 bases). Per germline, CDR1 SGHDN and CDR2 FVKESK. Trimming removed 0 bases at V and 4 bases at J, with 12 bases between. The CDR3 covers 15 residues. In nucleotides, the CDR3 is TGTGCCAGCAGCCAAGATCGGGGGACTGGCTATGGCTACACCTTC. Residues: CASSQDRGTGYGYTF.

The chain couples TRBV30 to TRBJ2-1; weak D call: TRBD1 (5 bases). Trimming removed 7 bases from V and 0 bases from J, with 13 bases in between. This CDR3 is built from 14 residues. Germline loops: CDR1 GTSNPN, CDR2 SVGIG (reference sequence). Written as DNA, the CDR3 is TGTGCCTCCCAACCAAGGGGCTCCTACAATGAGCAGTTCTTC. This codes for CASQPRGSYNEQFF. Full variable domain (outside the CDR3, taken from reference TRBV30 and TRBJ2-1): SQTIHQWPATLVQPVGSPLSLECTVEGTSNPNLYWYRQAAGRGLQLLFYSVGIGQISSEVPQNLSASRPQDRQFILSSKKLLLSDSGFYLCASQPRGSYNEQFFGPGTRLTVL.

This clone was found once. The CDR3, as DNA: TGCGCCAGCAGCCAATCCGCGGGGGACACTAGCGGGAGAGACAATGAGCAGTTCTTC. Translation gives CASSQSAGDTSGRDNEQFF. The chain is built from TRBV4-1 and TRBJ2-1, with 11 bases fitting TRBD2. The CDR3 contains 19 residues. With V trimmed by 2 bases and J by 5 bases, 14 bases remained unmatched. Germline CDR1 MGHRA, CDR2 YSYEKL.

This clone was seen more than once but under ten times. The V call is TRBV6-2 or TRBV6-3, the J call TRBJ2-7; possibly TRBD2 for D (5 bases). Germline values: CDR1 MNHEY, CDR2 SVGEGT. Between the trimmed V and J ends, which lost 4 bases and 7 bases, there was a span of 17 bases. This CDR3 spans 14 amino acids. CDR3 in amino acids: CASSSGLPPREQYF. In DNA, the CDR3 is TGTGCCAGCAGTTCAGGACTCCCCCCTAGAGAGCAGTACTTC.

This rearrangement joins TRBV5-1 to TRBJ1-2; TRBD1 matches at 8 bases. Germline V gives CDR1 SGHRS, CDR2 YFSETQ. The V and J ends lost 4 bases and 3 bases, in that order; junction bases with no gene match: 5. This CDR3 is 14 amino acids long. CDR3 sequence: CASSMDRADYGYTF. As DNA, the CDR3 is TGCGCCAGCAGCATGGACAGGGCCGACTATGGCTACACCTTC.

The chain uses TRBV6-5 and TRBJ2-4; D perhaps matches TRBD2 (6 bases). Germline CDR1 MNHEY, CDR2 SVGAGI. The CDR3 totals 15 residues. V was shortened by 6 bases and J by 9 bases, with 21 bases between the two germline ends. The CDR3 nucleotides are TGTGCCAGCAGCCCCGTGGCGGGGCTTAACGGCATTCAGTACTTC. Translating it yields CASSPVAGLNGIQYF.

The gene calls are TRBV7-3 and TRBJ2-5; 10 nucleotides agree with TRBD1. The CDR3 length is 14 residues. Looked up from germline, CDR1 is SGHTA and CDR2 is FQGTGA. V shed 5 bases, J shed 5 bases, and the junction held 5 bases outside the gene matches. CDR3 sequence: CASSAGQGMETQYF. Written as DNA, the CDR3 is TGTGCCAGCAGCGCGGGACAGGGGATGGAGACCCAGTACTTC.

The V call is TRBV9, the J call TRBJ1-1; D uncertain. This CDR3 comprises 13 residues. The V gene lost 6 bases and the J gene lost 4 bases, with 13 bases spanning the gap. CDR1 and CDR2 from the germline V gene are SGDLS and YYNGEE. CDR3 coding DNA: TGTGCCAGCACCCTAGGTCCGGGCACTGAAGCTTTCTTT. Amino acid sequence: CASTLGPGTEAFF. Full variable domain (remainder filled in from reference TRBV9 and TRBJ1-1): DSGVTQTPKHLITATGQRVTLRCSPRSGDLSVYWYQQSLDQGLQFLIQYYNGEERAKGNILERFSAQQFPDLHSELNLSSLELGDSALYFCASTLGPGTEAFFGQGTRLTVV.

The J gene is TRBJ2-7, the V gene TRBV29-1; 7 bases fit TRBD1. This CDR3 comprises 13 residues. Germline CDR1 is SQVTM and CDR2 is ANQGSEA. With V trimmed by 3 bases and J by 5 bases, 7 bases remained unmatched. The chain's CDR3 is CSVDKWQGDEQYF. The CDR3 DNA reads TGCAGCGTTGATAAGTGGCAGGGGGACGAGCAGTACTTC.

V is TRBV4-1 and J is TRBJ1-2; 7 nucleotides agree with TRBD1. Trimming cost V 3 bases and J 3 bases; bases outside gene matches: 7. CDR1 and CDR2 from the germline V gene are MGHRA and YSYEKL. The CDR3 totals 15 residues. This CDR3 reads CASSHSGTEDYGYTF. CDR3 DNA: TGCGCCAGCAGCCACTCCGGGACAGAGGACTATGGCTACACCTTC.

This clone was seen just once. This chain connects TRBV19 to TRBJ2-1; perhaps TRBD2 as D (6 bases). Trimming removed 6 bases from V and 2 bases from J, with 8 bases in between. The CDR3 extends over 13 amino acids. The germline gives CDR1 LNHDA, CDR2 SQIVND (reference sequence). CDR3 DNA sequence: TGTGCCAGTAGGCGGGGTCCCTACAATGAGCAGTTCTTC. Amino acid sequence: CASRRGPYNEQFF.

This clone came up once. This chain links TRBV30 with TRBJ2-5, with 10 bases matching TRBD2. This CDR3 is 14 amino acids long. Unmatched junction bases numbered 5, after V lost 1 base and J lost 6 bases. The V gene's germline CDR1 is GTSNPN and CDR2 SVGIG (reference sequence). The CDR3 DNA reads TGTGCCTGGAGTGGAAGCGGGGGGGCGAAGACCCAGTACTTC. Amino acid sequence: CAWSGSGGAKTQYF.